This entry describes one T cell receptor (beta chain). What it recognizes is unknown. This record comes from a study of shared clonotypes between healthy human individuals. Study summary: There were three CD4 naive, three CD4 memory, two CD8 naive and one CD8 memory plates per donor.

Findings and limits, study-wide: Among non-shared clonotypes, generation probabilities were lower than among those shared by all four donors. Despite large depth, sorted-subset datasets appeared incompletely sequenced.

The CDR3 runs 14 residues. Germline V gives CDR1 SGHAT, CDR2 FQNNGV. V was shortened by 5 bases and J by 4 bases, with 15 bases between the two germline ends. The authors' processing: Junction-only sequences without quality scores were provided by ImmunoSEQ, so filtering was different. Only in-frame clones appear in the TCRdb table, and some are missing; sequencing was by immunoSEQ multiplex PCR. That table is the source of V, J and clone size, and D and trimming were worked out from the DNA. Of over a million clones detected, roughly 96% appear once; the ten largest clones hold approximately 1.2%. The rearrangement uses TRBV11-2 and TRBJ2-7; no definite D call. The receptor comes from a man aged 25-45 years in good health. Input material: naive CD4+ T cells sorted from blood. Subset reported: CD45RA+ positively selected. DNA for the CDR3: TGTGCCAGCAGCCAACCTTACAGCGCTTACGAGCAGTACTTC. It codes for CASSQPYSAYEQYF.